A single sample gave rise to the 25 T cell receptor beta chains below, sequenced in a study of T cell changes during pregnancy in multiple sclerosis. Sequencing used immunoSEQ multiplex PCR; TCRdb keeps in-frame clones, though not all of them. The repertoire includes approximately 39,000 clones, nearly 90% of them detected once, and 0.57% sits in the top ten. Sequenced here: CD4+ T cells from peripheral blood mononuclear cells, sampled in the second trimester of pregnancy. These receptors were obtained from a female donor with multiple sclerosis, enrolled in a pregnancy study.

The CDR3 spells CASSYRQGTDTQYF. CDR3 DNA: TGTGCCAGCAGTTACCGACAGGGGACAGATACGCAGTATTTT. V usage is TRBV6-6 and J usage is TRBJ2-3; 8 nucleotides align to TRBD1. CDR1 is MNHNY, CDR2 SVGAGI, per germline (reference sequence). CDR3 length: 14 amino acids. Trimming removed 2 bases from V and 3 bases from J; junction bases left unmatched: 1.

This clone was detected a few times. V is TRBV7-2 and J is TRBJ1-1; possibly TRBD1 for D (6 bases). CDR3 length equals 15 residues. Between the trimmed V and J ends, which lost 5 bases and 8 bases, there was a span of 21 bases. Germline lookup yields CDR1 SGHTA and CDR2 FQGNSA. CDR3 in DNA: TGTGCCAGCAGCACGTCCCCAGGGGTGGTTCGGGAAGCTTTCTTT. Its protein is CASSTSPGVVREAFF.

The chain couples TRBV5-6 to TRBJ2-7, with 8 bases that match TRBD2. The CDR3 length is 15 residues. V shed 0 bases, J shed 3 bases, and the junction held 5 bases outside the gene matches. Germline V gene lookup returns CDR1 SGHDT and CDR2 YYEEEE. The CDR3 sequence is CASSLGLAGIYEQYF. The CDR3, as DNA: TGTGCCAGCAGCTTGGGATTAGCGGGAATCTACGAGCAGTACTTC.

V gene TRBV5-6 combines with J gene TRBJ1-1, with D uncertain. CDR3 length: 14 amino acids. V lost 0 bases to trimming and J lost 5 bases, with 11 bases between them. CDR1 and CDR2 from the germline V gene are SGHDT and YYEEEE. CDR3 coding DNA: TGTGCCAGCAGCTTGGTGGCCCCCGGGACTGAAGCTTTCTTT. It specifies CASSLVAPGTEAFF.

The chain has TRBV7-3 and TRBJ2-1; TRBD1 might be the D (6 bases). V was clipped by 4 bases and J by 3 bases, with 13 bases between them. The CDR3 has 15 amino acids. The germline V gene has CDR1 SGHTA and CDR2 FQGTGA. CDR3 amino acids: CASSSTTGDYNEQFF. The CDR3 DNA sequence: TGTGCCAGCAGCTCCACGACAGGCGACTACAATGAGCAGTTCTTC.

The V call is TRBV30, the J call TRBJ2-1; TRBD2 matches 10 bases. Per germline, CDR1 GTSNPN and CDR2 SVGIG (reference sequence). V shed 4 bases, J shed 6 bases, and the junction held 3 bases outside the gene matches. The CDR3 is 13 amino acids. The CDR3 here is CAWTRLAGNEQFF. As DNA, the CDR3 is TGTGCCTGGACGCGACTAGCGGGCAATGAGCAGTTCTTC.

The chain recombines TRBV18 with TRBJ1-4, with D perhaps TRBD1 (5 bases). Germline CDR1 reads KGHSH; CDR2 reads LQKENI. Trimming took 0 bases from V and 5 from J, leaving 13 bases between them. This CDR3 is built from 16 residues. CDR3 loop: CASSPPGTGVNEKLFF. For the CDR3, the DNA is TGTGCCAGCTCACCACCGGGCACAGGCGTAAATGAAAAACTGTTTTTT.

The chain has TRBV5-6 and TRBJ2-2; 12 bases are a match to TRBD2. Germline V gene data show CDR1 as SGHDT and CDR2 as YYEEEE. J was trimmed by 5 bases and V by 6 bases; bases with no gene match: 5. The CDR3 is 15 amino acids. CDR3 region: CASTRLAGDTGELFF. The CDR3, as DNA: TGTGCCAGCACACGACTAGCGGGAGATACCGGGGAGCTGTTTTTT.

This CDR3 reads CASSLGLAGGQETQYF. The DNA for the CDR3 is TGTGCCAGCAGCTTGGGTCTAGCGGGAGGGCAGGAGACCCAGTACTTC. The rearrangement links TRBV7-2 to TRBJ2-5; 12 nucleotides agree with TRBD2. J gave up 5 bases and V 3 bases, and 7 bases lay outside the gene matches. Germline CDR1 reads SGHTA; CDR2 reads FQGNSA. The CDR3 length is 16 residues.

This sequence joins TRBV6-1 and TRBJ2-5; no firm D call. The CDR3 length is 14 residues. The germline gives CDR1 MNHNS, CDR2 SASEGT. V lost 7 bases to trimming and J lost 3 bases, with 15 bases between them. DNA for the CDR3: TGTGCCAGCACCCCCGTACCCTATAAAGAGACCCAGTACTTC. Protein product: CASTPVPYKETQYF.

The chain is built from TRBV7-6 and TRBJ2-5; D is undetermined. Germline CDR1 and CDR2: SGHVS and FNYEAQ. CDR3 length equals 13 residues. Trimming took 2 bases from V and 2 from J, leaving 6 bases between them. CDR3 protein: CASSLIEQETQYF. As DNA, the CDR3 is TGTGCCAGCAGCTTAATAGAGCAAGAGACCCAGTACTTC.

The chain links TRBV28 to TRBJ2-3; the match to TRBD2 covers 9 bases. The CDR3 is made up of 14 amino acids. V lost 1 base, J lost 7 bases, and 3 bases stayed unmatched. Germline lookup yields CDR1 MDHEN and CDR2 SYDVKM. The CDR3 nucleotides read TGTGCCAGCAGTTTATCCGGGACTAGCTATACGCAGTATTTT. Translation gives CASSLSGTSYTQYF.

This rearrangement joins TRBV18 to TRBJ2-7; 9 nucleotides agree with TRBD1. The ends lost 2 bases at V and 4 bases at J; junction bases unmatched: 12. The CDR3 contains 17 residues. CDR1 is KGHSH, CDR2 LQKENI, per germline. The CDR3 protein is CASSPTRSGTGSYEQYF. CDR3 bases: TGTGCCAGCTCACCAACACGTTCCGGGACAGGGAGTTACGAGCAGTACTTC.

The rearrangement uses TRBV5-4 and TRBJ2-3, with D uncertain. CDR1 and CDR2 (germline): SGHNT, YYREEE (reference sequence). Trimming removed 4 bases from V and 9 bases from J, with 18 bases in between. This CDR3 has 14 residues. The CDR3 DNA reads TGTGCCAGCAGCCTCCTATCTTCCCAGGTGACGCAGTATTTT. Encoded protein: CASSLLSSQVTQYF. Combining the CDR3 with reference TRBV5-4 and TRBJ2-3 gives the whole variable domain ETGVTQSPTHLIKTRGQQVTLRCSSQSGHNTVSWYQQALGQGPQFIFQYYREEENGRGNFPPRFSGLQFPNYSSELNVNALELDDSALYLCASSLLSSQVTQYFGPGTRLTVL.

The chain is built from TRBV18 and TRBJ1-5, with D possibly TRBD1 on 6 matching bases. V lost 5 bases and J 3 bases, leaving 8 bases between the germline ends. Germline CDR1 and CDR2: KGHSH and LQKENI. The CDR3 consists of 13 residues. CDR3 residues: CASSEGHNQPQHF. CDR3 coding DNA: TGTGCCAGCTCAGAGGGACACAATCAGCCCCAGCATTTT.

The chain is built from TRBV4-1 and TRBJ2-1, with 8 bases matching TRBD1. The CDR3 spans 15 residues. V shed 5 bases, J shed 8 bases, and the junction held 11 bases outside the gene matches. Germline assignment: CDR1 MGHRA and CDR2 YSYEKL. The CDR3 nucleotides read TGCGCCAGCAGCAGACTTGGACAGGGTAGCGATGAGCAGTTCTTC. It encodes CASSRLGQGSDEQFF.

This chain connects TRBV6-1 to TRBJ2-7, with 10 bases that match TRBD2. The germline CDR1 and CDR2 sequences are MNHNS and SASEGT. CDR3 size: 13 residues. J was trimmed by 1 base and V by 10 bases; bases with no gene match: 4. The CDR3 sequence: CATGLAASYEQYF. CDR3 nucleotide sequence: TGTGCCACTGGACTAGCGGCATCCTACGAGCAGTACTTC.

The chain combines TRBV11-2 with TRBJ1-1; 7 bases match TRBD1. CDR1 SGHAT and CDR2 FQNNGV come from the germline V gene. J lost 6 bases, V lost 5 bases, and 12 bases had no gene match. This CDR3 has 15 amino acids. The DNA of the CDR3 is TGTGCCAGCAGCCCGTATACAGGGGCTGACTCTGAAGCTTTCTTT. Its translation: CASSPYTGADSEAFF. The complete variable domain, with remaining parts taken from reference TRBV11-2 and TRBJ1-1, reads EAGVAQSPRYKIIEKRQSVAFWCNPISGHATLYWYQQILGQGPKLLIQFQNNGVVDDSQLPKDRFSAERLKGVDSTLKIQPAKLEDSAVYLCASSPYTGADSEAFFGQGTRLTVV.

This chain links TRBV7-9 with TRBJ1-1; tentatively, D is TRBD1 (6 bases). The CDR3 runs to 15 residues. V lost 4 bases and J 0 bases, leaving 12 bases between the germline ends. Germline values: CDR1 SEHNR, CDR2 FQNEAQ (reference sequence). The CDR3 protein is CASSSATGMNTEAFF. The CDR3, as DNA: TGTGCCAGCAGCTCGGCGACAGGAATGAACACTGAAGCTTTCTTT.

The chain is built from TRBV7-8 and TRBJ2-7, with 8 bases matching TRBD1. V dropped 4 bases and J dropped 0; count of bases not matched to a gene: 5. CDR3 length: 15 amino acids. Germline assignment: CDR1 SGHVS and CDR2 FQNEAQ. The CDR3 DNA is TGTGCCAGCAGCTCGGGACAGGCGAGCTCCTACGAGCAGTACTTC. This encodes CASSSGQASSYEQYF.

The CDR3 reads CASSGQALNTEAFF. Here the CDR3 DNA reads TGCGCCAGCAGTGGACAAGCATTGAACACTGAAGCTTTCTTT. The rearrangement uses TRBV10-2 and TRBJ1-1; no clear D. With 4 bases removed from V and 0 bases from J, the gap between germline ends came to 9 bases. This CDR3 has 14 residues. CDR1 and CDR2 (germline): WSHSY, SAAADI.

The J gene is TRBJ2-5, the V gene TRBV19; TRBD2 matches at 13 bases. Germline trimming cut 3 bases from V and 1 base from J; bases unmatched to any gene: 2. The germline CDR1 and CDR2 sequences are LNHDA and SQIVND (reference sequence). This CDR3 is 16 amino acids long. DNA of the CDR3: TGTGCCAGTAGTATGGGGACTAGCGGGGCCCAAGAGACCCAGTACTTC. Its translation: CASSMGTSGAQETQYF.

The J gene is TRBJ1-3, the V gene TRBV19; perhaps TRBD1 as D (5 bases). Germline V gives CDR1 LNHDA, CDR2 SQIVND (reference sequence). The V gene lost 6 bases and the J gene lost 8 bases, with 17 bases spanning the gap. The CDR3 consists of 14 residues. DNA of the CDR3: TGTGCCAGTAGCGGAGTAGGACAAGGGTACACCATATATTTT. Translating it yields CASSGVGQGYTIYF.

The chain employs TRBV5-4 and TRBJ2-5; D is undetermined. Trimming removed 5 bases at V and 2 bases at J, with 13 bases between. Looked up from germline, CDR1 is SGHNT and CDR2 is YYREEE (reference sequence). CDR3 length: 14 amino acids. The CDR3 sequence is CASRLIGEQETQYF. The CDR3 bases are TGTGCCAGCAGGTTAATCGGAGAGCAAGAGACCCAGTACTTC.

The genes are TRBV25-1 and TRBJ2-2; 7 positions match TRBD2. V was pared by 7 bases and J by 5 bases, with 7 bases of the junction left unmatched. The CDR3 extends over 14 amino acids. Germline V gene sequence: CDR1 MGHDK, CDR2 SYGVNS. CDR3 sequence: CASTGGSKTGELFF. The CDR3 DNA reads TGTGCCAGCACGGGCGGGAGTAAAACCGGGGAGCTGTTTTTT.